This entry concerns a single T cell receptor (beta chain). Its matching antigen is unknown. These data originate in a study of identical twins. Overall study findings and caveats: For monozygotic twins, models underestimated out-of-frame TCR alpha sharing.

Via MiXCR, TCRdb re-called the 5' RACE reads, giving one row per CDR3 protein. The sample comprises around 510,000 distinct CDR3 sequences, roughly an eighth of which are singletons, and approximately 0.98% rests with the top ten. This CDR3 is 14 amino acids long. The V and J ends lost 6 bases and 2 bases respectively, with 11 bases between them. Germline assignment: CDR1 SNHLY and CDR2 FYNNEI. This same sample was also taken into another study, of yellow fever vaccine responses in identical twins.

J is TRBJ2-1 and V is TRBV2; weak D call: TRBD2 (6 bases). The material sequenced was CD4+ T cells sorted from blood. The TCR sequence derives from a woman younger than 30 in good health. The CDR3 spells CASRTSFPYNEQFF. The CDR3 DNA reads TGTGCCAGCAGAACTAGCTTCCCCTACAATGAGCAGTTCTTC.